This T cell receptor beta chain was profiled in a study of human T cells and chemical hapten exposure. Study as a whole: Application of 0.01% DPC to the upper back was done by patch test, with a reading at 6 days. Small discrepancies in pooled library volume mainly accounted for the varying TCR yields per sample. Whole-study results and caveats: DPC sensitization produced no change in TCRs with frequency above 1 in 1000.

Looked up from germline, CDR1 is SGHDT and CDR2 is YYEEEE. The trim removed 2 bases at V and 4 bases at J, leaving 3 bases unmatched. The CDR3 totals 14 residues. In its sample, this clonotype was seen many times. Its matching antigen is unknown. As for time point: patch test 2, 6 weeks after DPC sensitization. Specified treatment: therapeutic diphenylcyclopropenone sensitization with weekly scalp DPC. The study extracted total RNA from unfractionated whole blood. Each CDR3 protein gets one entry after TCRdb re-called the RACE reads with MiXCR. Seen here are some 42,000 distinct CDR3 sequences, about 8.9% observed once, and the top ten hold approximately 16%.

The rearrangement joins TRBV5-6 to TRBJ2-3, with TRBD1 matching 8 bases. This material consisted of whole blood, taken in connection with sensitization to the hapten diphenylcyclopropenone (DPC). The receptor's source is a woman in her 40s with alopecia areata. Some clones in this sample may be carry-over from other donors' samples. The CDR3 DNA reads as TGTGCCAGCAGCTTCAGGGGGCAAGCAGATACGCAGTATTTT. Amino acids: CASSFRGQADTQYF.